This TCR beta chain was documented in a study of blood T cell repertoires in COVID-19. Study-level information: Nucleic acid was either cDNA or gDNA, and it came from T cells, B-cell-depleted T cells, or PBMCs.

The germline CDR1 and CDR2 sequences are MDHEN and SYDVKM. The V end lost 6 bases, the J end lost 11 bases, and 20 bases lay between the germline ends. This CDR3 has 14 amino acids. This table comes from immunoSEQ multiplex PCR, and its TCRdb copy is limited to in-frame clones, with some not included. The sample has 250,000 to 350,000 clones, around 82% seen once. The clonotype was recovered from a human donor with COVID-19, enrolled during active disease. The donor label of this sample is uncertain. The chain employs TRBV28 and TRBJ1-5; D unclear. Sequencing was performed on peripheral blood. For the CDR3, the DNA is TGTGCCAGCAGCCTGGGAGGGCTTATTGGGGCCCAGCATTTT. This translates into CASSLGGLIGAQHF. The variable domain in full, with the rest retrieved from reference TRBV28 and TRBJ1-5, is DVKVTQSSRYLVKRTGEKVFLECVQDMDHENMFWYRQDPGLGLRLIYFSYDVKMKEKGDIPEGYSVSREKKERFSLILESASTNQTSMYLCASSLGGLIGAQHFGDGTRLSIL.